These T cell receptor beta chains were read from a single sample in a study of identical twins. TCRdb passed the 5' RACE reads through MiXCR, listing each CDR3 protein once. This sample has around 500,000 distinct CDR3 sequences, with around 14% found just once. These records were also assigned to another study, of yellow fever vaccine responses in identical twins.

The material sequenced was CD4+ T cells sorted from blood. Every receptor here comes from a woman aged 18 to 35 in good health. CDR3s include the opening cysteine and the closing phenylalanine or tryptophan.

CDR3	V	J
CASSSVQATGTSEQYF	TRBV18	TRBJ2-7
CSVEPTGGVYNEQFF	TRBV29-1	TRBJ2-1
CASSLVRIGGEETQYF	TRBV7-8	TRBJ2-5
CASRRLAGEKYEQFF	TRBV2	TRBJ2-1
CASSSLRGTHNNEQFF	TRBV14	TRBJ2-1
CASSSGDRGPGELFF	TRBV28	TRBJ2-2
CASSESRTSGGNEQFF	TRBV10-1	TRBJ2-1
CASSAVDSSYEQYF	TRBV9	TRBJ2-7
CASSFVSRGPYNEQFF	TRBV12-3/TRBV12-4	TRBJ2-1
CASSLGGARSEAFF	TRBV28	TRBJ1-1
CASSQDLTGRRYF	TRBV3-1	TRBJ2-4
CASSPPTGINSPLHF	TRBV28	TRBJ1-6
CASSLGVLQFF	TRBV12-3/TRBV12-4	TRBJ2-1
CASSQKGGASGFSTDTQYF	TRBV4-2	TRBJ2-3
CASRSGTLGDEQFF	TRBV5-1	TRBJ2-1
CASSLDQATNTGELFF	TRBV12-3/TRBV12-4	TRBJ2-2
CASSYGLNEQFF	TRBV6-2/TRBV6-3	TRBJ2-1
CASSLGTRGADNEQFF	TRBV11-3	TRBJ2-1
CSVELASGRDTQYF	TRBV29-1	TRBJ2-3
CASSQGWGGNQPQHF	TRBV4-1	TRBJ1-5
CASSLGTGKSSYNEQFF	TRBV12-3/TRBV12-4	TRBJ2-1
CASSRVSHNEQFF	TRBV6-2/TRBV6-3	TRBJ2-1
CSVVNREAGNTIYF	TRBV29-1	TRBJ1-3
CASSFRALGAGELFF	TRBV7-3	TRBJ2-2
CATSTQRFASGGNEQFF	TRBV15	TRBJ2-1
CATSREMNRENEQYF	TRBV15	TRBJ2-7
CASSEGTRETQYF	TRBV6-1	TRBJ2-5
CASSYPGQRALHF	TRBV6-5	TRBJ1-6
CATSGSKGTAKTGGGELFF	TRBV24-1	TRBJ2-2
CASSLRPGQGSGEQYF	TRBV13	TRBJ2-7
CASSLSLRVLVNEQFF	TRBV5-5	TRBJ2-1
CASSSPEQGPRSPLHF	TRBV28	TRBJ1-6
CASSLVGKGELFF	TRBV5-5	TRBJ2-2
CASSYRDGQETQYF	TRBV6-5	TRBJ2-5
CASSFPGAGGSTDTQYF	TRBV6-5	TRBJ2-3
CASSYSGGGNEAFF	TRBV6-5	TRBJ1-1
CASSAEGPYNEQFF	TRBV6-4	TRBJ2-1
CASSPWDTHGETQYF	TRBV3-1	TRBJ2-5
CASSLGITGYTF	TRBV11-2	TRBJ1-2
CASSPPSGARNEQFF	TRBV18	TRBJ2-1
CASSPYIDNEQFF	TRBV18	TRBJ2-1
CATSDLLRTGQETQYF	TRBV24-1	TRBJ2-5
CASSLTSGRSWEQYF	TRBV12-3/TRBV12-4	TRBJ2-7
CSVALAGARETQYF	TRBV29-1	TRBJ2-5
CASSPRASGGFDEQFF	TRBV18	TRBJ2-1
CASSEVSFQHF	TRBV25-1	TRBJ1-5